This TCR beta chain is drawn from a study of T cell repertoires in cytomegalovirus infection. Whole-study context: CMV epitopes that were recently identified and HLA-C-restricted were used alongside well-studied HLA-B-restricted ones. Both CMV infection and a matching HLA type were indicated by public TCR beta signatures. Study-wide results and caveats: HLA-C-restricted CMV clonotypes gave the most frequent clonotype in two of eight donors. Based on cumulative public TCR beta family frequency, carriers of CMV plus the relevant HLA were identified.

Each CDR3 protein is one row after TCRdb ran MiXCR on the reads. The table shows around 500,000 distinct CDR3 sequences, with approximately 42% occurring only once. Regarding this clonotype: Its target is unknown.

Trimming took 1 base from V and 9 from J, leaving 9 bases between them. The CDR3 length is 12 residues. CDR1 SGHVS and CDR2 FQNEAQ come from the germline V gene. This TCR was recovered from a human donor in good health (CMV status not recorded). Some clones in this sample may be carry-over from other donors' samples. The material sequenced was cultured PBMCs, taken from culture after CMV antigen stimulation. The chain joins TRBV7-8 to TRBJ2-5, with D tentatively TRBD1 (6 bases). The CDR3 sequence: CASSLGGTPQYF. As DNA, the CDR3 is TGTGCCAGCAGCTTAGGAGGGACACCCCAGTACTTC.